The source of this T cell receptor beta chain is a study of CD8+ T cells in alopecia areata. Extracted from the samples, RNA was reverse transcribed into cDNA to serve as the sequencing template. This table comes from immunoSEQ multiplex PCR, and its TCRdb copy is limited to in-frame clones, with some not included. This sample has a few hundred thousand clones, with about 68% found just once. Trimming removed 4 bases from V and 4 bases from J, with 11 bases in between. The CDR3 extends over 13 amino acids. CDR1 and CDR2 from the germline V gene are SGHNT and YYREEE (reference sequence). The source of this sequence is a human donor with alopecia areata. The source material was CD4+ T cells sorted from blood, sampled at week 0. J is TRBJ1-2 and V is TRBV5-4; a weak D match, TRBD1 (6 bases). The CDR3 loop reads CASSLWGLYGYTF. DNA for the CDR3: TGTGCCAGCAGCCTATGGGGGCTCTATGGCTACACCTTC. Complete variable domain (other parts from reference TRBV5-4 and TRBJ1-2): ETGVTQSPTHLIKTRGQQVTLRCSSQSGHNTVSWYQQALGQGPQFIFQYYREEENGRGNFPPRFSGLQFPNYSSELNVNALELDDSALYLCASSLWGLYGYTFGSGTRLTVV.